This record concerns one T cell receptor beta chain sequence. Methods used by the authors: Scientists estimated how many nucleated cells there were by amplifying reference gene primers. Clones were sequenced by immunoSEQ multiplex PCR, and TCRdb holds only the in-frame ones, with some missing. V, J and clone size are those of that table, while D and trimming were read from the DNA. Counted here are about 120,000 clones, 84% occurring once; the ten biggest clones make up over 3%. This record comes from a study of blood T cell repertoires in COVID-19. Study context: The United States, Italy and Spain provided the acute and convalescent COVID-19 samples.

CDR1 and CDR2 (germline): MNHEY, SVGAGI. V lost 2 bases and J lost 11, with 7 bases in between. The CDR3 covers 11 residues. Cohorts were assigned according to the clinical history that participants reported. Symptom resolution, clearance, or two negative PCRs marked donors in Cohort 3 as recovered. The TCR sequence derives from a woman younger than 45 who had recovered from COVID-19. Sequencing input: PBMCs or T cells enriched from blood (not recorded which). This chain links TRBV6-5 with TRBJ2-1; D remains unclear. CDR3 protein: CASSYGPQQFF. The CDR3 coding sequence is TGTGCCAGCAGTTACGGCCCGCAGCAGTTCTTC.